One and the same sample provided the 26 T cell receptor beta chains below, sequenced in a study of cytomegalovirus exposure and HLA in healthy donors. Amplification used 60 Vbeta primers and 13 Jbeta primers. Libraries were prepared by immunoSEQ multiplex PCR; TCRdb keeps only in-frame clonotypes and omits some of them. The sample lists fewer than 300,000 clones, 80% occurring once. The sample taken for sequencing was PBMCs. These receptor sequences come from a girl aged 2-10 years in good health and CMV-seronegative.

The rearrangement uses TRBV7-3 and TRBJ2-1, with a weak D call TRBD2 (6 bases). From germline, CDR1 is SGHTA and CDR2 FQGTGA. The CDR3 runs 15 residues. Trimming pared 3 bases from V and 6 bases from J, leaving 15 bases between. The CDR3 coding sequence is TGTGCCAGCAGCTTGTTGGGGGGTGAGGTCAATGAGCAGTTCTTC. Translated, it gives CASSLLGGEVNEQFF.

This clone was picked up one time. An end of the junction differs from the germline gene, which may be a read error. The rearrangement joins TRBV6-6 to TRBJ2-5; D gene uncertain. This CDR3 contains 11 residues. Germline V CDR1 and CDR2: MNHNY, SVGAGI (reference sequence). The DNA for the CDR3 is TGTGCCAGCAGCCCAGAGACAAGGATGCACTTC. Protein product: CASSPETRMHF.

The chain combines TRBV19 with TRBJ1-4; tentative D call: TRBD1 (5 bases). V was shortened by 3 bases and J by 0 bases, with 11 bases between the two germline ends. The CDR3 length is 16 residues. Per germline, CDR1 LNHDA and CDR2 SQIVND (reference sequence). CDR3 DNA sequence: TGTGCCAGTAGTATGATGGGGCTTGCAACTAATGAAAAACTGTTTTTT. This sequence encodes CASSMMGLATNEKLFF.

CDR3 bases: TGTGCCAGCAGTATGGCAGACTACAATGAGCAGTTCTTC. This encodes CASSMADYNEQFF. The chain joins TRBV27 to TRBJ2-1, with unresolved D. Trimming pared 5 bases from V and 3 bases from J, leaving 8 bases between. The CDR3 consists of 13 residues. The germline gives CDR1 MNHEY, CDR2 SMNVEV (reference sequence).

The rearrangement links TRBV2 to TRBJ1-5, with a possible D match to TRBD1 (6 bases). CDR3 length equals 17 residues. Germline CDR1 SNHLY, CDR2 FYNNEI. The V gene lost 2 bases and the J gene lost 0 bases, with 14 bases spanning the gap. CDR3 loop: CASSEIPWGHSNQPQHF. Written as DNA, the CDR3 is TGTGCCAGCAGTGAAATCCCCTGGGGGCATAGCAATCAGCCCCAGCATTTT.

This clone appeared a few times. The genes are TRBV4-1 and TRBJ1-2; 10 positions agree with TRBD1. CDR3 length: 16 residues. Germline lookup yields CDR1 MGHRA and CDR2 YSYEKL. V dropped 2 bases and J dropped 6; count of bases not matched to a gene: 9. CDR3 bases: TGCGCCAGCAGCCAACCTCAACGGGACAGGGGAGATGGCTACACCTTC. Translated, it gives CASSQPQRDRGDGYTF.

The chain links TRBV6-6 to TRBJ2-5, with 8 positions matching TRBD1. From germline, CDR1 is MNHNY and CDR2 SVGAGI (reference sequence). The CDR3 loop spans 15 amino acids. V gave up 2 bases and J gave up 11 bases; unmatched junction bases: 13. The CDR3 DNA is TGTGCCAGCAGTTACGAACCAGGGGGCCAAGGGGAGCAGTACTTC. Translating gives CASSYEPGGQGEQYF.

The chain has TRBV7-3 and TRBJ2-1, with 9 nucleotides matching TRBD1. This CDR3 is built from 15 residues. CDR1 is SGHTA, CDR2 FQGTGA, per germline. The junction had 5 bases not matched to a gene; V was cut back by 2 bases and J by 6 bases. CDR3 nucleotide sequence: TGTGCCAGCAGCTTATATCCGGGACAGGGCAATGAGCAGTTCTTC. This encodes CASSLYPGQGNEQFF.

The chain has TRBV5-1 and TRBJ2-5, with TRBD2 matching 9 bases. Trimming took 3 bases from V and 1 from J; bases not matched to a gene: 4. The germline V gene has CDR1 SGHRS and CDR2 YFSETQ. The CDR3 sequence is 15 residues long. The DNA of the CDR3 is TGCGCCAGCAGCTCGACGGGACTAGCCCAAGAGACCCAGTACTTC. As protein: CASSSTGLAQETQYF.

This chain joins TRBV9 and TRBJ1-1, with D hard to call. The CDR3 is made up of 14 amino acids. Trimming left V 1 base short and J 0 bases short, with 7 bases between. Germline V gives CDR1 SGDLS, CDR2 YYNGEE. The CDR3 sequence: CASSVPPMNTEAFF. CDR3 DNA: TGTGCCAGCAGCGTACCCCCTATGAACACTGAAGCTTTCTTT.

This sequence joins TRBV13 and TRBJ2-5; 13 bases are a match to TRBD2. The J call may not be correct, given that the DNA end is closer to TRBJ2-7. This CDR3 has 15 residues. Germline loops: CDR1 PRHDT, CDR2 FYEKMQ (reference sequence). The CDR3 loop is CASSPRTSGGYEQYF. The DNA of the CDR3 is TGTGCCAGCAGCCCCCGGACTAGCGGGGGCTACGAGCAGTACTTC.

This sequence joins TRBV7-9 and TRBJ2-2, with 10 bases that match TRBD1. The CDR3 totals 16 residues. Trimming at V came to 0 bases and at J to 6 bases, leaving 4 bases not matched to a gene. Germline V gene data show CDR1 as SEHNR and CDR2 as FQNEAQ (reference sequence). CDR3 DNA: TGTGCCAGCAGCTTAGCCGGGACAGGGGTTGCCGGGGAGCTGTTTTTT. Protein product: CASSLAGTGVAGELFF.

The chain uses TRBV7-3 and TRBJ2-3; D is undetermined. Germline V gives CDR1 SGHTA, CDR2 FQGTGA. Trimming pared 2 bases from V and 5 bases from J, leaving 11 bases between. The CDR3 is 14 residues long. CDR3 sequence: CASSLGLNRDTQYF. The CDR3 bases are TGTGCCAGCAGCTTAGGGCTTAACCGAGATACGCAGTATTTT.

This chain links TRBV28 with TRBJ1-1; the match to TRBD1 covers 10 bases. The junction had 8 bases not matched to a gene; V was cut back by 5 bases and J by 5 bases. The CDR3 is 15 residues long. The germline CDR1 and CDR2 sequences are MDHEN and SYDVKM. The CDR3 spells CASSISGTGATEAFF. In DNA, the CDR3 is TGTGCCAGCAGTATTTCCGGGACAGGGGCAACTGAAGCTTTCTTT.

The gene calls are TRBV5-1 and TRBJ2-7; tentatively, D is TRBD1 (5 bases). CDR1 and CDR2 (germline): SGHRS, YFSETQ. The V end was cut by 0 bases, the J end by 8 bases, with 15 bases between. This CDR3 is built from 14 residues. CDR3 nucleotide sequence: TGCGCCAGCAGCTTGGATCAGGGTAGAGTAAAGCAGTACTTC. Amino acids: CASSLDQGRVKQYF. The full variable domain, its missing parts supplied by reference TRBV5-1 and TRBJ2-7, is KAGVTQTPRYLIKTRGQQVTLSCSPISGHRSVSWYQQTPGQGLQFLFEYFSETQRNKGNFPGRFSGRQFSNSRSEMNVSTLELGDSALYLCASSLDQGRVKQYFGPGTRLTVT.

This chain links TRBV6-1 with TRBJ1-4; D is possibly TRBD1 (5 bases). V was pared by 2 bases and J by 2 bases, with 18 bases between. Per germline, CDR1 MNHNS and CDR2 SASEGT. This CDR3 region has 18 residues. DNA of the CDR3: TGTGCCAGCAGTGAATCGTTCAGATCAGGGTCGACTAATGAAAAACTGTTTTTT. Translated, it gives CASSESFRSGSTNEKLFF.

This chain links TRBV29-1 with TRBJ2-1; D remains unclear. Trimming removed 5 bases from V and 6 bases from J, with 11 bases in between. The length of the CDR3 is 12 residues. Germline V lookup: CDR1 SQVTM, CDR2 ANQGSEA. In nucleotides, the CDR3 is TGCAGCGTTATAATAGCTTCCAATGAGCAGTTCTTC. Its protein product is CSVIIASNEQFF.

Regarding this clone: At one of its ends the junction is not consistent with the germline gene, which may arise from a read error. The chain employs TRBV6-5 and TRBJ1-3; D is perhaps TRBD1 (5 bases). The length of the CDR3 is 14 residues. In germline, CDR1 is MNHEY, CDR2 SVGAGI. CDR3 loop: CASSYGRAGNTTYF. Here the CDR3 DNA reads TGTGCCAGCAGTTACGGCAGGGCCGGAAACACCACATATTTT.

Here the CDR3 DNA reads TGTGCCAGCAGATTGGGGACAGGGGTTGGCTACGAGCAGTACTTC. This codes for CASRLGTGVGYEQYF. V and J are TRBV27 and TRBJ2-5; 10 bases map to TRBD1. Gene TRBJ2-7 matches the end of the DNA better, so the J call may be wrong. CDR3 size: 15 residues. Per the germline V gene, CDR1 is MNHEY and CDR2 is SMNVEV (reference sequence).

The rearrangement links TRBV29-1 to TRBJ2-5; 10 nucleotides match TRBD2. Germline trimming cut 0 bases from V and 5 bases from J; bases unmatched to any gene: 6. Germline CDR1 reads SQVTM; CDR2 reads ANQGSEA. The CDR3 covers 15 residues. The CDR3 is CSVEDTSGGAETQYF. CDR3 nucleotide sequence: TGCAGCGTTGAAGACACAAGCGGGGGGGCTGAGACCCAGTACTTC.

The chain joins TRBV7-9 to TRBJ2-7, with TRBD1 identical over 7 bases. V lost 5 bases, J lost 2 bases, and 9 bases stayed unmatched. The germline gives CDR1 SEHNR, CDR2 FQNEAQ (reference sequence). The CDR3 consists of 15 residues. The CDR3: CASSETGVVPYEQYF. DNA of the CDR3: TGTGCCAGCAGCGAAACAGGGGTAGTCCCCTACGAGCAGTACTTC. Full variable domain (outside the CDR3, taken from reference TRBV7-9 and TRBJ2-7): DTGVSQNPRHKITKRGQNVTFRCDPISEHNRLYWYRQTLGQGPEFLTYFQNEAQLEKSRLLSDRFSAERPKGSFSTLEIQRTEQGDSAMYLCASSETGVVPYEQYFGPGTRLTVT.

The chain recombines TRBV7-3 with TRBJ2-1; 9 bases align to TRBD2. Per germline, CDR1 SGHTA and CDR2 FQGTGA. CDR3 length: 14 amino acids. The V gene end was trimmed by 1 base and the J gene end by 7 bases; junction bases not matched to a gene: 2. DNA for the CDR3: TGTGCCAGCAGCTTAAATCTAGCGGGGAATGAGCAGTTCTTC. The encoded protein is CASSLNLAGNEQFF.

The chain is built from TRBV6-5 and TRBJ2-7, with a possible D match to TRBD1 (5 bases). Germline loops: CDR1 MNHEY, CDR2 SVGAGI. CDR3 size: 14 residues. The ends were cut back, 2 bases at V and 3 bases at J, with 11 bases in the middle. CDR3 residues: CASSYRRTYYEQYF. For the CDR3, the DNA is TGTGCCAGCAGTTACCGTAGGACATACTACGAGCAGTACTTC.

This chain links TRBV5-4 with TRBJ1-2, with D perhaps TRBD1 (5 bases). Trimming cost V 0 bases and J 8 bases, with 14 bases left between them. CDR1 is SGHNT, CDR2 YYREEE, per germline (reference sequence). CDR3 size: 14 residues. As DNA, the CDR3 is TGTGCCAGCAGCTTGGGGGGCAGCAACTCGGGCTACACCTTC. Encoded protein: CASSLGGSNSGYTF. The variable domain in full, completed from reference TRBV5-4 and TRBJ1-2, reads ETGVTQSPTHLIKTRGQQVTLRCSSQSGHNTVSWYQQALGQGPQFIFQYYREEENGRGNFPPRFSGLQFPNYSSELNVNALELDDSALYLCASSLGGSNSGYTFGSGTRLTVV.

The chain joins TRBV4-1 to TRBJ2-3, with 13 bases identical to TRBD2. Germline values: CDR1 MGHRA, CDR2 YSYEKL. This CDR3 region has 17 residues. V was pared by 5 bases and J by 2 bases, with 7 bases of the junction left unmatched. In nucleotides, the CDR3 is TGCGCCAGCAGCACACGGACTAGCGGGGGCAACACAGATACGCAGTATTTT. Encoded protein: CASSTRTSGGNTDTQYF.

V and J are TRBV28 and TRBJ2-3, with 8 bases aligning to TRBD2. This CDR3 is built from 17 residues. V lost 3 bases to trimming and J lost 1 base; unmatched junction nucleotides: 9. Germline CDR1 and CDR2: MDHEN and SYDVKM. CDR3 DNA: TGTGCCAGCAGTTTGTTACTAGCGGAGACCCGCACAGATACGCAGTATTTT. This gives the protein CASSLLLAETRTDTQYF.